The T cell receptor (beta chain) described here comes from a study of regulatory T cells in long-lasting Graves disease. Whole-study context: Graves' patients with a new diagnosis had received antithyroid drugs under 3 months.

Researchers made TCR beta libraries by using iRepertoire HTBI primers and running Arm-PCR on CDR3 regions. TCRdb itself ran the multiplex PCR reads through MiXCR, one entry per CDR3 protein. The sample includes approximately 400,000 distinct CDR3 sequences, just under 15% of them seen just once. Time point here: newly diagnosed GD, antithyroid drugs for less than 3 months. The TCR library was made from RNA that had been extracted from PBMCs in TRIzol. Graves' disease diagnoses used American Thyroid Association guidelines. The EDTA tubes were filled with about 10 milliliters of drawn peripheral blood. CDR3 size: 15 residues. Germline CDR1 reads SGHTA; CDR2 reads FQGNSA. Findings of the study overall: Persistent disease exhibited a predilection for TRBV28, TRBJ1-2 and TRBJ2-5.

For this clonotype: Its cognate antigen is unknown. A read error may explain this, as a much larger clone is one base away.

These same data were also listed under a study on T cells in Graves' hyperthyroidism and ophthalmopathy.

The receptor comes from a woman aged 25 to 39 with Graves disease. The gene calls are TRBV7-2 and TRBJ1-1; D unclear. Here the sequenced sample was peripheral blood mononuclear cells (PBMCs), taken at new diagnosis, from a patient treated with antithyroid drugs. DNA for the CDR3: TGTGCCAGCAACTTAATGAGTGGGGTCACCAATGAAGCTTTCTTT. The encoded protein is CASNLMSGVTNEAFF.